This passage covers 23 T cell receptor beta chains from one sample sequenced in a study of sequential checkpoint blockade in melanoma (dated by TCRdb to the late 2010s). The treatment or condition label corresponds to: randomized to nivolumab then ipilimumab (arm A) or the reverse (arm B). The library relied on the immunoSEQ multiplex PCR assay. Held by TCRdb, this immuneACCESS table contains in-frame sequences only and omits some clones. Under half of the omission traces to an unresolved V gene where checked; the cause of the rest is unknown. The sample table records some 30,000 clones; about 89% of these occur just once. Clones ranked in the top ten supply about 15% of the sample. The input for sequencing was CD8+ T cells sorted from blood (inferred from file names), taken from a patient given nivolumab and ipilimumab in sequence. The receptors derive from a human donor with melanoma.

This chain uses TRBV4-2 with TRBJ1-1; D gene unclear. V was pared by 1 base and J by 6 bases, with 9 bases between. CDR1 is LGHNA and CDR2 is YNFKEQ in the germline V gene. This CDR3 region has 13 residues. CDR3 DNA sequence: TGTGCCAGCAGCCAAGGAGGATATGCTGAAGCTTTCTTT. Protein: CASSQGGYAEAFF.

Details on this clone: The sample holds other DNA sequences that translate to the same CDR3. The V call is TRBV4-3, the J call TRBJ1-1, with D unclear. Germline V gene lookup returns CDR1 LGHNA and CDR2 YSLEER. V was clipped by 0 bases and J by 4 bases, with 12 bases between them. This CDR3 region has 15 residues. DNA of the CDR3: TGCGCCAGCAGCCAAGACAGCTATTCAGGCACTGAAGCTTTCTTT. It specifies CASSQDSYSGTEAFF.

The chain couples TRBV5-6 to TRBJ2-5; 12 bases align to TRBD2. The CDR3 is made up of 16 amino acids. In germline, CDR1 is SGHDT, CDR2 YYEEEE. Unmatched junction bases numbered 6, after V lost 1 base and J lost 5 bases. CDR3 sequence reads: CASSLQLAGGGETQYF. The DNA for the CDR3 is TGTGCCAGCAGCTTGCAACTAGCGGGAGGTGGGGAGACCCAGTACTTC.

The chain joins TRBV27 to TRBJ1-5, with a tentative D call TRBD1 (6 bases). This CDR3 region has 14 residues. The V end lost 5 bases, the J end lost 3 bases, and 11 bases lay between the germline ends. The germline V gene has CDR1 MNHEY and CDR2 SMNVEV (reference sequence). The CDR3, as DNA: TGTGCCAGCAGTCTTACAGGGATCAATCAGCCCCAGCATTTT. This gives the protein CASSLTGINQPQHF.

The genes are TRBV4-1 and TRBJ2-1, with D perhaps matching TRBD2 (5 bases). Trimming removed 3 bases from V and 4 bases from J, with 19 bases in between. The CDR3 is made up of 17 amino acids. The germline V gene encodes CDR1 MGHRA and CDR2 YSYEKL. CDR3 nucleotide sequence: TGCGCCAGCAGCCAGCTAGCAGGAGGCCCCCTTTACAATGAGCAGTTCTTC. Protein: CASSQLAGGPLYNEQFF.

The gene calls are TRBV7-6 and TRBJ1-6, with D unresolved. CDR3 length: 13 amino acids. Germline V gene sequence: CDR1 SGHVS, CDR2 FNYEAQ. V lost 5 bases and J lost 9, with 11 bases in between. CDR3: CASSPLGVSPLHF. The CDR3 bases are TGTGCCAGCAGCCCCCTAGGAGTTTCACCCCTCCACTTT. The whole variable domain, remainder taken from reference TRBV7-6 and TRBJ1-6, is GAGVSQSPRYKVTKRGQDVALRCDPISGHVSLYWYRQALGQGPEFLTYFNYEAQQDKSGLPNDRFSAERPEGSISTLTIQRTEQRDSAMYRCASSPLGVSPLHFGNGTRLTVT.

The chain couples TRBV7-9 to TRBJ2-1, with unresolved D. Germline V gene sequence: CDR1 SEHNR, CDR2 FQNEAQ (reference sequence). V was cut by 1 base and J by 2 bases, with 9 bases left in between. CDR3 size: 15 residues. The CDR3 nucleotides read TGTGCCAGCAGCTTAGGACACCTAACCTACAATGAGCAGTTCTTC. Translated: CASSLGHLTYNEQFF.

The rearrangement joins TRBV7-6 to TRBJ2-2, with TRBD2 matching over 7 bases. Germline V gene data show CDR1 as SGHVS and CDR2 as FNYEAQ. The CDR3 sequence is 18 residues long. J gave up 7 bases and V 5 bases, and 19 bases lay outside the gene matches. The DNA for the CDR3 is TGTGCCAGCAGCCACGAGGCTTTGGCGGGAGTCGTGGGCGGGGAGCTGTTTTTT. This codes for CASSHEALAGVVGGELFF.

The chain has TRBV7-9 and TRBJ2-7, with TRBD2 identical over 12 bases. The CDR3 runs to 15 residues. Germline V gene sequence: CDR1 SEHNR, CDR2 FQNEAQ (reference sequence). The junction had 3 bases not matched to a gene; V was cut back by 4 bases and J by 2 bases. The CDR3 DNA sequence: TGTGCCAGCAGCTCTCGACTAGCGGGGGCCTACGAGCAGTACTTC. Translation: CASSSRLAGAYEQYF.

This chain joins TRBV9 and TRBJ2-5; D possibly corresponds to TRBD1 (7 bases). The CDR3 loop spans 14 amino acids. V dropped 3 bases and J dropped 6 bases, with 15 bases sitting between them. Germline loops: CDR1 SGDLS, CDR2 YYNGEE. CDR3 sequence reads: CASSDRGGEKTQYF. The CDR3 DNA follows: TGTGCCAGCAGCGACAGGGGAGGCGAAAAGACCCAGTACTTC.

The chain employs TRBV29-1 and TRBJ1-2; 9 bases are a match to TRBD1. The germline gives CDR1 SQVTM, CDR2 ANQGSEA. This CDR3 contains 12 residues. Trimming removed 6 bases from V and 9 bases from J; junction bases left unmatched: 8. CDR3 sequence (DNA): TGCAGCGTGACAGGGGGTATTGATAGCTACACCTTC. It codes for CSVTGGIDSYTF.

The CDR3, as DNA: TGTGCCAGCAGCCAAGAGGGGGCCAACACCGGGGAGCTGTTTTTT. It is translated as CASSQEGANTGELFF. This chain links TRBV4-2 with TRBJ2-2, with TRBD1 as a possible D gene (6 bases). Per the germline V gene, CDR1 is LGHNA and CDR2 is YNFKEQ. Trimming cost V 0 bases and J 2 bases, with 7 bases left between them. The CDR3 loop spans 15 amino acids.

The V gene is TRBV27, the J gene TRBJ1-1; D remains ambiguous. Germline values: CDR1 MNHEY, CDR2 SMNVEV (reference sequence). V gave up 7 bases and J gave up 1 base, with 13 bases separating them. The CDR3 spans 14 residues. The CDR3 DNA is TGTGCCAGCACCGAAGGAGGAGGGAACACTGAAGCTTTCTTT. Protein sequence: CASTEGGGNTEAFF.

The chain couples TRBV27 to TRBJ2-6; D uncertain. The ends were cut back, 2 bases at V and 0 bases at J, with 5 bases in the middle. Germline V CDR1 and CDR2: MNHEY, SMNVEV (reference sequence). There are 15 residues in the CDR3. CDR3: CASSLESSGANVLTF. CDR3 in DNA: TGTGCCAGCAGTTTAGAGAGCTCTGGGGCCAACGTCCTGACTTTC.

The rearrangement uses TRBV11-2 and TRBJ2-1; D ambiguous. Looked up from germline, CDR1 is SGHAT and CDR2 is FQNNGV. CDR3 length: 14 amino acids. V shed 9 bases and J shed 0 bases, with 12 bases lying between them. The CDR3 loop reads CASLDRSSYNEQFF. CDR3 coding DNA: TGTGCCAGTTTAGACCGGAGCTCCTACAATGAGCAGTTCTTC.

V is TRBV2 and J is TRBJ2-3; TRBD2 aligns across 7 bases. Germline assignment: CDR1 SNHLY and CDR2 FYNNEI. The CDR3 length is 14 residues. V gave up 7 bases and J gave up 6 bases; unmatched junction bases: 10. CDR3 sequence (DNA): TGTGCCAGCATGGGGGGGAGGCAGACGGATACGCAGTATTTT. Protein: CASMGGRQTDTQYF.

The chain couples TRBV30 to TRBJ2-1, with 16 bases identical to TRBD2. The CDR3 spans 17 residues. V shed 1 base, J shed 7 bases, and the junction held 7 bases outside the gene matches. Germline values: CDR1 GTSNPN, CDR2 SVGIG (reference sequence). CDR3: CAWSGGTSGGAVNEQFF. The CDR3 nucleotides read TGTGCCTGGAGTGGGGGGACTAGCGGGGGGGCAGTAAATGAGCAGTTCTTC.

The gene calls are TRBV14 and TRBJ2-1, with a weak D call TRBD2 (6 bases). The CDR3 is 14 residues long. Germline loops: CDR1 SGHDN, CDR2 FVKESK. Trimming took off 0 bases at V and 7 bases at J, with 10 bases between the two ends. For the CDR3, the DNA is TGTGCCAGCAGCCAAGATATTAGCGGAAATGAGCAGTTCTTC. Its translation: CASSQDISGNEQFF.

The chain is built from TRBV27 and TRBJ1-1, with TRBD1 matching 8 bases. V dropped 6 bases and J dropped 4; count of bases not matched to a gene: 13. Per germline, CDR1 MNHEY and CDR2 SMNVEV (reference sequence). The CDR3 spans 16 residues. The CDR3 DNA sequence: TGTGCCAGCAGGGATCTAGGACAGGGAGTGGGCACTGAAGCTTTCTTT. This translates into CASRDLGQGVGTEAFF.

Here the CDR3 DNA reads TGTGCCAGCAGCCAGGTCAGATCTCTTGGCTACACCTTC. Translated: CASSQVRSLGYTF. This chain uses TRBV14 with TRBJ1-2; D unresolved. CDR1 SGHDN and CDR2 FVKESK come from the germline V gene. V lost 3 bases to trimming and J lost 7 bases, with 12 bases between them. The CDR3 consists of 13 residues.

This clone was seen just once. CDR3 sequence: CASSEGGGISYGYTF. CDR3 sequence (DNA): TGTGCCAGCAGTGAAGGAGGGGGTATAAGCTATGGCTACACCTTC. The rearrangement links TRBV6-1 to TRBJ1-2; TRBD1 is a possible D gene (6 bases). CDR3 length: 15 amino acids. V was cut by 1 base and J by 4 bases, with 13 bases left in between. Per the germline V gene, CDR1 is MNHNS and CDR2 is SASEGT.

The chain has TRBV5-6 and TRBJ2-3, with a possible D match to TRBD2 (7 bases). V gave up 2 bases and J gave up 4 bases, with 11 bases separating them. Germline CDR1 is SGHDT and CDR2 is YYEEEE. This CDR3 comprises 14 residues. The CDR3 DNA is TGTGCCAGCAGCTTAGGGGGGGTCGCAGATACGCAGTATTTT. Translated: CASSLGGVADTQYF.

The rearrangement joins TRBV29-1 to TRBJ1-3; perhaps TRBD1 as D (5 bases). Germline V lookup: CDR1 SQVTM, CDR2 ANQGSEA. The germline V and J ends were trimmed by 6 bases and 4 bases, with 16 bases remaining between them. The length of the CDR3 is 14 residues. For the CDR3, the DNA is TGCAGCGTCGGGGGGGGGATTTTCGGAAACACCATATATTTT. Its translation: CSVGGGIFGNTIYF.